This T cell receptor beta chain was identified in a study of OX40 agonist ivuxolimab in advanced cancers. Study details: Patients received the agonistic anti-OX40 (CD134) antibody ivuxolimab. Study-wide results and caveats: Antigen specificity remained undetermined for the expanded peripheral T cells.

About this clone: Its antigen remains unknown.

This table comes from immunoSEQ multiplex PCR, and its TCRdb copy is limited to in-frame clones, with some not included. The sample contains 50,000 to 75,000 clones, about 88% of which appear only once. V was shortened by 0 bases and J by 4 bases, with 12 bases between the two germline ends. This CDR3 has 15 residues. Germline-derived CDR1 and CDR2 are SGHTA and FQGNSA. This sample comprised CD4+ or CD8+ T cells sorted from blood, obtained in a trial of the OX40 agonist ivuxolimab. The chain uses TRBV7-2 and TRBJ1-2; no clear D gene. The TCR sequence derives from an adult with an advanced solid tumor such as melanoma, head and neck, liver or kidney cancer. The CDR3 DNA reads as TGTGCCAGCAGCTTAGCTAGGCGTTCAACCTATGGCTACACCTTC. Translating gives CASSLARRSTYGYTF. The full variable domain, in which reference TRBV7-2 and TRBJ1-2 provide the parts outside the CDR3, is GAGVSQSPSNKVTEKGKDVELRCDPISGHTALYWYRQSLGQGLEFLIYFQGNSAPDKSGLPSDRFSAERTGGSVSTLTIQRTQQEDSAVYLCASSLARRSTYGYTFGSGTRLTVV.